This TCR beta chain was profiled in a study of control samples from healthy donors and cancer patients. The repertoire was sequenced with immunoSEQ multiplex PCR; TCRdb's copy has only in-frame clones and lacks some. The repertoire includes about 85,000 clones, 85% to 90% of them detected once, and about 7.4% sits in the top ten. This CDR3 has 12 residues. Per germline, CDR1 LGHNT and CDR2 FRNRAP. V dropped 10 bases and J dropped 5 bases, with 14 bases sitting between them. The origin of this receptor is a woman in her sixties in good health. Sequenced material: blood. The chain combines TRBV12-5 with TRBJ1-1, with a possible D match to TRBD1 (5 bases). CDR3 sequence: CATRGTETEAFF. CDR3 DNA sequence: TGTGCTACCCGGGGGACCGAAACTGAAGCTTTCTTT.